Following are 19 T cell receptor beta chains from one sample sequenced in a study of shared clonotypes between healthy human individuals. This table comes from immunoSEQ multiplex PCR, and its TCRdb copy is limited to in-frame clones, with some not included. The data hold about 1.1 million clones, with roughly 77% observed a single time. Sequencing input: memory CD4+ T cells from PBMCs. Documented subset: CD45RA-negative fraction. The origin of the receptors is a man aged 18 to 35 in good health. Some clones in this sample may be carry-over from other donors' samples.

This clone was picked up one time. The chain links TRBV5-1 to TRBJ2-5, with D maybe TRBD2 (6 bases). Deletions cut 7 bases from V and 5 bases from J, with 21 bases between. Germline values: CDR1 SGHRS, CDR2 YFSETQ. The CDR3 consists of 15 residues. CDR3 protein: CASSIQGVAGETQYF. The CDR3 region has the DNA TGCGCCAGCTCCATCCAAGGGGTGGCGGGGGAGACCCAGTACTTC.

This clone was detected only a few times. The J gene is TRBJ2-6, the V gene TRBV5-1, with D hard to call. This CDR3 contains 16 residues. Germline V gene sequence: CDR1 SGHRS, CDR2 YFSETQ. V lost 4 bases and J 0 bases, leaving 11 bases between the germline ends. The CDR3 DNA follows: TGCGCCAGCAGCCAGGACGGTTTCTCTGGGGCCAACGTCCTGACTTTC. It codes for CASSQDGFSGANVLTF. Variable domain in full (rest from reference TRBV5-1 and TRBJ2-6): KAGVTQTPRYLIKTRGQQVTLSCSPISGHRSVSWYQQTPGQGLQFLFEYFSETQRNKGNFPGRFSGRQFSNSRSEMNVSTLELGDSALYLCASSQDGFSGANVLTFGAGSRLTVL.

V is TRBV5-4 and J is TRBJ2-5; D ambiguous. The CDR3 consists of 13 residues. Germline V CDR1 and CDR2: SGHNT, YYREEE (reference sequence). Trimming took 0 bases from V and 3 from J, leaving 6 bases between them. The CDR3 here is CASSLARKETQYF. The CDR3 coding sequence is TGTGCCAGCAGCTTGGCTAGAAAAGAGACCCAGTACTTC.

The chain is built from TRBV5-1 and TRBJ2-1; D unresolved. Trimming left V 0 bases short and J 4 bases short, with 8 bases between. From germline, CDR1 is SGHRS and CDR2 YFSETQ. CDR3 size: 14 residues. The CDR3 loop is CASSLEQSYNEQFF. CDR3 sequence (DNA): TGCGCCAGCAGCTTGGAACAGTCTTACAATGAGCAGTTCTTC.

In the case of this clone: The junction does not match germline at one end; this may be a read error. Other DNA sequences in this sample translate to the same CDR3. V usage is TRBV2 and J usage is TRBJ2-7; a possible D gene is TRBD2 (6 bases). Germline assignment: CDR1 SNHLY and CDR2 FYNNEI. The CDR3 has 14 residues. The DNA of the CDR3 is TGTGCCAGTAGTGTATACGGGAGCCTCTACGAGCAGTACTTC. Encoded protein: CASSVYGSLYEQYF.

This clone was detected a few times. The V gene is TRBV18, the J gene TRBJ2-5, with 9 bases aligning to TRBD1. Trimming at V came to 6 bases and at J to 5 bases, leaving 16 bases not matched to a gene. This CDR3 is built from 17 residues. Germline CDR1 is KGHSH and CDR2 is LQKENI. CDR3 in DNA: TGTGCCAGCTCTCCAGGGACAGGGAAGGCGCGTGGCGAGACCCAGTACTTC. Amino acid sequence: CASSPGTGKARGETQYF.

Note on this clone: One base separates it from a far larger clone, so it is likely a read error. This sequence joins TRBV2 and TRBJ1-5, with a tentative D call TRBD1 (5 bases). CDR1 SNHLY and CDR2 FYNNEI come from the germline V gene. The CDR3 runs to 14 residues. Trimming pared 8 bases from V and 6 bases from J, leaving 17 bases between. The CDR3: CASGPGGEAQPQHF. The CDR3 DNA follows: TGTGCCAGCGGCCCGGGGGGGGAGGCTCAGCCCCAGCATTTT.

This clone was seen only a few times. The chain joins TRBV5-1 to TRBJ2-3, with D perhaps matching TRBD2 (6 bases). Germline CDR1 is SGHRS and CDR2 is YFSETQ. CDR3 length: 17 residues. The V gene lost 4 bases and the J gene lost 0 bases, with 18 bases spanning the gap. The CDR3 sequence: CASSRTGTPTSTDTQYF. CDR3 DNA: TGCGCCAGCAGCAGAACCGGGACTCCGACTAGCACAGATACGCAGTATTTT. Full variable domain (outside the CDR3, taken from reference TRBV5-1 and TRBJ2-3): KAGVTQTPRYLIKTRGQQVTLSCSPISGHRSVSWYQQTPGQGLQFLFEYFSETQRNKGNFPGRFSGRQFSNSRSEMNVSTLELGDSALYLCASSRTGTPTSTDTQYFGPGTRLTVL.

This chain joins TRBV6-1 and TRBJ2-2; 7 nucleotides match TRBD1. CDR3 length equals 13 residues. Germline values: CDR1 MNHNS, CDR2 SASEGT. V lost 6 bases to trimming and J lost 7 bases; unmatched junction nucleotides: 5. CDR3 region: CASSNDRVGELFF. The CDR3 coding sequence is TGTGCCAGCAGCAACGACAGGGTCGGGGAGCTGTTTTTT.

This chain's CDR3 is CASSGGLAEYNEQFF. The DNA of the CDR3 is TGTGCCAGCAGTGGGGGACTAGCGGAGTACAATGAGCAGTTCTTC. The chain employs TRBV6-1 and TRBJ2-1; 11 nucleotides agree with TRBD2. Per germline, CDR1 MNHNS and CDR2 SASEGT. V lost 4 bases, J lost 4 bases, and 3 bases stayed unmatched. The CDR3 has 15 amino acids.

The gene calls are TRBV4-1 and TRBJ2-7; D tentatively reads TRBD1 or TRBD2 (5 bases each). Trimming removed 4 bases at V and 3 bases at J, with 10 bases between. Germline V gene data show CDR1 as MGHRA and CDR2 as YSYEKL. There are 13 residues in the CDR3. The CDR3 sequence is CASSRDPFYEQYF. CDR3 nucleotide sequence: TGCGCCAGCAGCCGGGACCCTTTCTACGAGCAGTACTTC.

The chain carries TRBV7-2 and TRBJ1-4; TRBD1 is a possible D gene (5 bases). The CDR3 sequence is 15 residues long. Trimming took 0 bases from V and 8 from J, leaving 13 bases between them. Germline V CDR1 and CDR2: SGHTA, FQGNSA. The CDR3 coding sequence is TGTGCCAGCAGCTTAGCGACGGGGGTTGGGGAAAAACTGTTTTTT. Translated, it gives CASSLATGVGEKLFF.

V gene TRBV5-6 combines with J gene TRBJ2-3; TRBD1 might be the D (6 bases). This CDR3 comprises 14 residues. Trimming removed 4 bases from V and 2 bases from J, with 11 bases in between. Germline V gene lookup returns CDR1 SGHDT and CDR2 YYEEEE. The CDR3 coding sequence is TGTGCCAGCAGCCGACTGGGGGCCACAGATACGCAGTATTTT. Translating it yields CASSRLGATDTQYF. Based on the CDR3 plus reference TRBV5-6 and TRBJ2-3, the full variable domain is DAGVTQSPTHLIKTRGQQVTLRCSPKSGHDTVSWYQQALGQGPQFIFQYYEEEERQRGNFPDRFSGHQFPNYSSELNVNALLLGDSALYLCASSRLGATDTQYFGPGTRLTVL.

J is TRBJ1-5 and V is TRBV2; no clear D. Germline values: CDR1 SNHLY, CDR2 FYNNEI. CDR3 length: 16 residues. The germline V and J ends were trimmed by 0 bases and 6 bases, with 15 bases remaining between them. The chain's CDR3 is CASSEAGFVGSQPQHF. The CDR3 DNA follows: TGTGCCAGCAGTGAAGCGGGGTTTGTAGGGTCTCAGCCCCAGCATTTT. The full variable domain, rest sourced from reference TRBV2 and TRBJ1-5, is EPEVTQTPSHQVTQMGQEVILRCVPISNHLYFYWYRQILGQKVEFLVSFYNNEISEKSEIFDDQFSVERPDGSNFTLKIRSTKLEDSAMYFCASSEAGFVGSQPQHFGDGTRLSIL.

This clone has more than one count but fewer than ten. The gene calls are TRBV18 and TRBJ1-2; TRBD1 might be the D (5 bases). CDR1 is KGHSH, CDR2 LQKENI, per germline. Trimming shortened V by 2 bases and J by 2 bases, and 12 bases separated the two germline ends. The CDR3 consists of 15 residues. The CDR3 is CASSPMTARNYGYTF. CDR3 bases: TGTGCCAGCTCACCAATGACAGCCCGCAACTATGGCTACACCTTC.

This clone came up a few times. The V call is TRBV14, the J call TRBJ2-6, with D possibly being TRBD2 (5 bases). The V and J ends lost 2 bases and 0 bases respectively, with 11 bases between them. The CDR3 extends over 17 amino acids. Germline lookup yields CDR1 SGHDN and CDR2 FVKESK. CDR3 DNA: TGTGCCAGCAGCCAACGGGGAAGGGACTCTGGGGCCAACGTCCTGACTTTC. It yields the protein CASSQRGRDSGANVLTF.

The chain recombines TRBV19 with TRBJ1-5, with TRBD1 identical over 7 bases. Trimming at V came to 5 bases and at J to 4 bases, leaving 5 bases not matched to a gene. Germline-derived CDR1 and CDR2 are LNHDA and SQIVND (reference sequence). The length of the CDR3 is 14 residues. The CDR3 nucleotides read TGTGCCAGTAGTCCGACAGGGTCTAATCAGCCCCAGCATTTT. Residues: CASSPTGSNQPQHF.

The chain carries TRBV30 and TRBJ2-6, with D unclear. CDR3 size: 13 residues. From germline, CDR1 is GTSNPN and CDR2 SVGIG (reference sequence). V shed 5 bases and J shed 0 bases, with 5 bases lying between them. CDR3 amino acids: CAWGNSGANVLTF. CDR3 sequence (DNA): TGTGCCTGGGGTAACTCTGGGGCCAACGTCCTGACTTTC.

Ten or more counts support this clone. The genes are TRBV30 and TRBJ2-5; D might be TRBD1 (5 bases). Trimming stripped 2 bases from V and 1 base from J, with 14 bases between. The germline gives CDR1 GTSNPN, CDR2 SVGIG (reference sequence). This CDR3 spans 15 amino acids. DNA for the CDR3: TGTGCCTGGAGTCCTCAGTGGGGCCCCCAAGAGACCCAGTACTTC. It is translated as CAWSPQWGPQETQYF.